A single sample gave rise to the 20 T cell receptor beta chains below, sequenced in a study of T cells in Graves' hyperthyroidism and ophthalmopathy. There were TCR beta CDR3 regions amplified from RNA transcripts. During a first-round RT-PCR of the TCR CDR3, the HTBI primer set was used. From the multiplex PCR reads, TCRdb called clonotypes with MiXCR, one entry per CDR3 protein. The sample includes more than 500,000 distinct CDR3 sequences, about 15% of them seen just once. Sequencing was done on a sample of blood. All receptors derive from a woman aged 40 to 49 with Graves' ophthalmopathy.

This clonotype came up many times. The rearrangement links TRBV20-1 to TRBJ2-7; 7 bases map to TRBD1. The CDR3 spans 13 residues. Germline CDR1 is DFQATT and CDR2 is SNEGSKA (reference sequence). The junction had 8 bases not matched to a gene; V was cut back by 6 bases and J by 3 bases. This CDR3 reads CSASGTAVYEQYF. CDR3 nucleotides: TGCAGTGCCTCCGGGACAGCAGTCTACGAGCAGTACTTC.

This clonotype was seen many times. For the CDR3, the DNA is TGTGCCAGCAGTCCAAGAAGGGGGGCGGGGGCCAACGTCCTGACTTTC. Protein product: CASSPRRGAGANVLTF. The rearrangement joins TRBV2 to TRBJ2-6; the D gene could be TRBD1 or TRBD2 (6 bases each). Germline lookup yields CDR1 SNHLY and CDR2 FYNNEI. This CDR3 region has 16 residues. The V gene lost 5 bases and the J gene lost 4 bases, with 15 bases spanning the gap.

The table lists this clonotype with many counts. The chain links TRBV4-1 to TRBJ1-1; tentatively, D is TRBD1 (5 bases). In germline, CDR1 is MGHRA, CDR2 YSYEKL. V lost 0 bases, J lost 4 bases, and 15 bases lay in between. The CDR3 has 16 residues. The CDR3 reads CASSQDGGGFRTEAFF. The CDR3 nucleotides are TGCGCCAGCAGCCAAGATGGGGGGGGATTCCGCACTGAAGCTTTCTTT.

CDR3 sequence reads: CASSYGEGTGRAKNIQYF. The CDR3 region has the DNA TGTGCCAGCAGTTACGGAGAGGGGACGGGTAGAGCCAAAAACATTCAGTACTTC. The chain combines TRBV6-2 or TRBV6-3 with TRBJ2-4, with D perhaps assigned TRBD1 or TRBD2 (5 bases each). Trimming left V 2 bases short and J 0 bases short, with 17 bases between. CDR3 length: 18 residues. Germline CDR1 and CDR2: MNHEY and SVGEGT.

The chain couples TRBV6-2 or TRBV6-3 to TRBJ2-3; D could derive from TRBD1 or TRBD2 (5 bases each). The CDR3 is made up of 17 amino acids. Germline assignment: CDR1 MNHEY and CDR2 SVGEGT. Trimming pared 0 bases from V and 4 bases from J, leaving 17 bases between. CDR3 sequence reads: CASSYSKGSLGADTQYF. CDR3 bases: TGTGCCAGCAGTTACTCGAAGGGTTCACTGGGGGCAGATACGCAGTATTTT.

This clonotype was seen many times. The rearrangement links TRBV7-2 to TRBJ2-7, with D perhaps being TRBD1 or TRBD2 (5 bases each). The CDR3 sequence is 14 residues long. The V gene's germline CDR1 is SGHTA and CDR2 FQGNSA. Trimming took 2 bases from V and 2 from J, leaving 10 bases between them. The CDR3 nucleotides are TGTGCCAGCAGCTTATATTTGGGACCCTACGAGCAGTACTTC. Protein sequence: CASSLYLGPYEQYF.

Many counts were recorded for this clonotype. This chain connects TRBV7-9 to TRBJ2-5; perhaps D is TRBD1 or TRBD2 (5 bases each). With 1 base removed from V and 2 bases from J, the gap between germline ends came to 8 bases. The CDR3 loop spans 14 amino acids. Germline V gives CDR1 SEHNR, CDR2 FQNEAQ (reference sequence). The CDR3, as DNA: TGTGCCAGCAGCTTAGGGGGCGGGCAAGAGACCCAGTACTTC. Its protein is CASSLGGGQETQYF.

This clonotype has at least ten counts. The rearrangement uses TRBV7-9 and TRBJ2-5; D unclear. Germline-derived CDR1 and CDR2 are SEHNR and FQNEAQ (reference sequence). The V and J ends lost 2 bases and 7 bases respectively, with 11 bases between them. CDR3 length equals 13 residues. The CDR3: CASSLSVIGTQYF. The CDR3 region has the DNA TGTGCCAGCAGCTTATCAGTGATCGGGACCCAGTACTTC.

This clonotype was observed many times. The V call is TRBV28, the J call TRBJ1-5; no clear D gene. Germline CDR1 is MDHEN and CDR2 is SYDVKM. Trimming stripped 6 bases from V and 2 bases from J, with 11 bases between. CDR3 length: 14 residues. The CDR3 bases are TGTGCCAGCAGGAGGGAGGTCGGCAATCAGCCCCAGCATTTT. This gives the protein CASRREVGNQPQHF.

This clonotype showed up many times. The chain couples TRBV10-3 to TRBJ2-7; weak D call: TRBD2 (5 bases). Germline CDR1 ENHRY, CDR2 SYGVKD. CDR3 length equals 15 residues. Trimming took off 5 bases at V and 0 bases at J, with 14 bases between the two ends. The CDR3: CAISRGSASSYEQYF. Here the CDR3 DNA reads TGTGCCATCAGTAGAGGTAGCGCGAGCTCCTACGAGCAGTACTTC.

At least ten counts were recorded for this clonotype. The chain combines TRBV7-8 with TRBJ2-7; 11 bases are shared with TRBD1. This CDR3 has 15 residues. Germline V gene sequence: CDR1 SGHVS, CDR2 FQNEAQ. Unmatched junction bases numbered 8, after V lost 7 bases and J lost 3 bases. CDR3 protein: CASTPTGTGGYEQYF. CDR3 DNA sequence: TGTGCCAGCACACCTACCGGGACAGGGGGCTACGAGCAGTACTTC.

This clonotype has at least ten counts. The chain joins TRBV7-9 to TRBJ2-7; 12 positions match TRBD2. CDR3 length: 16 amino acids. V was clipped by 3 bases and J by 5 bases; unmatched bases: 8. Germline CDR1 reads SEHNR; CDR2 reads FQNEAQ (reference sequence). The CDR3 coding sequence is TGTGCCAGCAGCTTTAGCGGTGGACTAGCGGGAAACGAGCAGTACTTC. Residues: CASSFSGGLAGNEQYF.

This clonotype has ten or more counts. V gene TRBV15 combines with J gene TRBJ2-6; possible D gene TRBD2, 6 bases. Germline V gene data show CDR1 as LNHNV and CDR2 as YYDKDF (reference sequence). The ends were cut back, 0 bases at V and 1 base at J, with 7 bases in the middle. There are 16 residues in the CDR3. CDR3 loop: CATSRDRGSGANVLTF. The CDR3 DNA sequence: TGTGCCACCAGCAGAGATCGGGGGTCTGGGGCCAACGTCCTGACTTTC.

V and J are TRBV20-1 and TRBJ2-5, with D possibly matching TRBD1 (6 bases). V gave up 4 bases and J gave up 5 bases, with 8 bases separating them. Germline CDR1 is DFQATT and CDR2 is SNEGSKA (reference sequence). CDR3 size: 11 residues. CDR3 coding DNA: TGCAGTGCTACAGGGGATGAGACCCAGTACTTC. This sequence encodes CSATGDETQYF.

The table lists this clonotype with a few counts. The genes are TRBV7-3 and TRBJ2-2; 11 nucleotides agree with TRBD1. After removal of 5 bases from V and 6 bases from J, the junction contained 5 bases not matched to a gene. Germline CDR1 SGHTA, CDR2 FQGTGA. The CDR3 runs 15 residues. CDR3 residues: CASSPGDRGAGELFF. The CDR3, as DNA: TGTGCCAGCAGCCCAGGGGACAGGGGGGCCGGGGAGCTGTTTTTT.

This clonotype was observed a few times. The J gene is TRBJ1-1, the V gene TRBV12-3 or TRBV12-4, with TRBD1 matching over 12 bases. With V trimmed by 4 bases and J by 1 base, 7 bases remained unmatched. The CDR3 consists of 17 residues. The CDR3 DNA follows: TGTGCCAGCAGTTCCCGGGACAGGGGGCGAAGGAACACTGAAGCTTTCTTT. It codes for CASSSRDRGRRNTEAFF.

This clonotype has ten or more counts. The chain combines TRBV20-1 with TRBJ2-7; D may match TRBD1 or TRBD2 (7 bases each). The CDR3 loop spans 14 amino acids. Trimming left V 3 bases short and J 3 bases short, with 15 bases between. The germline V gene has CDR1 DFQATT and CDR2 SNEGSKA (reference sequence). CDR3 nucleotide sequence: TGCAGTGCTAGTAAGGGGGCGGGGGACTACGAGCAGTACTTC. Translating it yields CSASKGAGDYEQYF.

This clonotype showed up many times. The chain joins TRBV7-8 to TRBJ2-7; D possibly corresponds to TRBD2 (5 bases). CDR1 is SGHVS, CDR2 FQNEAQ, per germline. The CDR3 has 14 residues. V was clipped by 1 base and J by 3 bases, with 10 bases between them. In DNA form, the CDR3 reads TGTGCCAGCAGCTTAGGAAACGAGGGCTACGAGCAGTACTTC. Translation gives CASSLGNEGYEQYF.

The table lists this clonotype with a few counts. The V gene is TRBV20-1, the J gene TRBJ1-1; D might be TRBD1 (6 bases). Trimming took 0 bases from V and 10 from J, leaving 12 bases between them. CDR3 length equals 12 residues. Germline V gene sequence: CDR1 DFQATT, CDR2 SNEGSKA (reference sequence). CDR3 in amino acids: CSARDQGWVAFF. The CDR3, as DNA: TGCAGTGCTAGAGATCAGGGGTGGGTAGCTTTCTTT.

The sample holds many counts of this clonotype. The CDR3 sequence: CASSAEGSNYGYTF. DNA of the CDR3: TGTGCCAGCAGTGCAGAGGGAAGTAACTATGGCTACACCTTC. This chain joins TRBV6-2 or TRBV6-3 and TRBJ1-2, with D unresolved. The germline V gene encodes CDR1 MNHEY and CDR2 SVGEGT. CDR3 length: 14 residues. V was shortened by 5 bases and J by 1 base, with 11 bases between the two germline ends.